The subject of this entry is one T cell receptor beta chain. What it recognizes is unknown. Sequencing used cDNA as its template, made by extracting RNA and reverse transcribing it. TCRdb's copy holds only in-frame clones and misses some; the assay was immunoSEQ multiplex PCR. The sample holds 110,000 to 150,000 clones, around half seen once. CDR3 length equals 13 residues. V was trimmed by 6 bases and J by 0 bases, leaving 9 bases between them. The germline V gene has CDR1 SGHRS and CDR2 YFSETQ. Sample treatment: oral pan-JAK inhibitor, 5-10 mg twice daily. Separation by sorting yielded CD4+ and CD8+ T cells from PBMCs. The entry originates in a study of CD8+ T cells in alopecia areata. General observations from the study: Tofacitinib significantly brought down scalp clonality and expanded CD8+ clones among top 100. Persistence in scalp and blood during tofacitinib was observed for many expanded lesional clones.

The rearrangement joins TRBV5-1 to TRBJ1-1; weak D call: TRBD1 (5 bases). The receptor was isolated from a human donor with alopecia areata. Sequenced material: CD8+ T cells sorted from blood, taken at week 4, from a patient treated with tofacitinib. This CDR3 is CASMGGMNTEAFF. Here the CDR3 DNA reads TGCGCCAGCATGGGGGGTATGAACACTGAAGCTTTCTTT.